Shown below are 11 T cell receptor beta chains from a single sample sequenced in a study of blood T cell repertoires in COVID-19. Using immunoSEQ multiplex PCR, the repertoire was profiled, and TCRdb retains in-frame clones only, with some absent. The repertoire holds about 180,000 clones, with about 86% as singletons. The sequenced material came from peripheral blood. The source of these receptors is a man in his fifties or sixties with active or convalescent COVID-19.

The chain links TRBV24-1 to TRBJ1-4; 9 nucleotides match TRBD1. Germline V gene sequence: CDR1 KGHDR, CDR2 SFDVKD. V gave up 2 bases and J gave up 7 bases; unmatched junction bases: 4. The CDR3 is 15 amino acids. In DNA, the CDR3 is TGTGCCACCAGTGATTCCAAGACAGGGGGTGAAAAACTGTTTTTT. This gives the protein CATSDSKTGGEKLFF.

The chain carries TRBV7-9 and TRBJ2-5, with D hard to call. The CDR3 length is 16 residues. Germline V gene lookup returns CDR1 SEHNR and CDR2 FQNEAQ (reference sequence). The V and J ends lost 8 bases and 5 bases respectively, with 24 bases between them. Here the CDR3 DNA reads TGTGCCAGCGGGTCGAAGGAACCTTCCCCGGAGGAGACCCAGTACTTC. This gives the protein CASGSKEPSPEETQYF.

V gene TRBV7-8 combines with J gene TRBJ1-2; D is ambiguous. There are 14 residues in the CDR3. Germline values: CDR1 SGHVS, CDR2 FQNEAQ. V was pared by 6 bases and J by 7 bases, with 18 bases between. This chain's CDR3 is CASSPLGANSGYTF. The DNA of the CDR3 is TGTGCCAGCAGTCCCCTGGGCGCAAATAGTGGCTACACCTTC.

The count of this clone is one. The J gene is TRBJ2-7, the V gene TRBV29-1, with 7 positions matching TRBD2. In germline, CDR1 is SQVTM, CDR2 ANQGSEA. The J segment lost 2 bases and the V segment lost 7 bases, leaving 5 bases of the junction unmatched. This CDR3 has 12 residues. CDR3 sequence reads: CSAAGDPYEQYF. DNA of the CDR3: TGCAGCGCCGCGGGGGACCCCTACGAGCAGTACTTC.

This clone was counted once. This CDR3 is CAIKGTDNYGYTF. In nucleotides, the CDR3 is TGTGCCATCAAGGGGACAGACAACTATGGCTACACCTTC. The chain joins TRBV10-3 to TRBJ1-2; the match to TRBD1 covers 7 bases. This CDR3 is built from 13 residues. Germline trimming cut 7 bases from V and 2 bases from J; bases unmatched to any gene: 4. The germline CDR1 and CDR2 sequences are ENHRY and SYGVKD.

The chain is built from TRBV10-3 and TRBJ1-2, with 7 bases fitting TRBD1. This CDR3 has 14 residues. The trim removed 7 bases at V and 2 bases at J, leaving 7 bases unmatched. Per the germline V gene, CDR1 is ENHRY and CDR2 is SYGVKD. In DNA, the CDR3 is TGTGCCATCACCGGGGACAGAATGAACTATGGCTACACCTTC. This gives the protein CAITGDRMNYGYTF.

The chain uses TRBV9 and TRBJ2-7; 8 bases map to TRBD1. Germline V gene data show CDR1 as SGDLS and CDR2 as YYNGEE. With 3 bases clipped from V and 6 bases from J, the junction kept 14 bases outside the gene matches. The CDR3 contains 16 residues. As DNA, the CDR3 is TGTGCCAGCAGCGACGGTGACAGGGGCCGGATTACCGAGCAGTACTTC. Translated: CASSDGDRGRITEQYF.

This clone was counted between two and nine times. This sample also contains other DNA sequences that code for the same CDR3. The CDR3 spells CASSGTGGNQPQHF. The CDR3 bases are TGTGCCAGTAGCGGGACAGGGGGCAATCAGCCCCAGCATTTT. V gene TRBV19 combines with J gene TRBJ1-5; TRBD1 matches 10 bases. Trimming cost V 6 bases and J 2 bases; bases outside gene matches: 1. Germline V lookup: CDR1 LNHDA, CDR2 SQIVND (reference sequence). The CDR3 sequence is 14 residues long.

J is TRBJ1-6 and V is TRBV27; 9 nucleotides line up with TRBD1. J lost 11 bases, V lost 7 bases, and 9 bases had no gene match. The CDR3 sequence is 14 residues long. Germline CDR1 and CDR2: MNHEY and SMNVEV (reference sequence). CDR3 loop: CASKKTGGFTPLHF. As DNA, the CDR3 is TGTGCCAGCAAGAAGACAGGGGGGTTTACACCCCTCCACTTT.

The gene calls are TRBV6-2 or TRBV6-3 and TRBJ2-5; TRBD2 matches at 12 bases. The germline V gene encodes CDR1 MNHEY and CDR2 SVGEGT. Trimming at V came to 2 bases and at J to 5 bases, leaving 9 bases not matched to a gene. The CDR3 spans 17 residues. The CDR3 sequence is CASSYGGTSGSWETQYF. The CDR3 DNA reads as TGTGCCAGCAGTTACGGAGGGACTAGCGGGTCGTGGGAGACCCAGTACTTC.

The genes are TRBV11-1 and TRBJ1-6, with a possible D match to TRBD1 (6 bases). V lost 5 bases and J 0 bases, leaving 8 bases between the germline ends. The V gene's germline CDR1 is SGHAT and CDR2 FQDESV (reference sequence). The CDR3 contains 15 residues. CDR3: CASSLQGSYNSPLHF. CDR3 DNA sequence: TGTGCCAGCAGCCTACAGGGCTCCTATAATTCACCCCTCCACTTT.